The text below deals with one TCR beta chain. The conserved phenylalanine or tryptophan normally closing the CDR3 is absent here, so this likely arose from a read error. It is unclear where the CDR3 begins or ends on the DNA, so no DNA is shown, and the CDR3 is as TCRdb lists it. Germline loops: CDR1 MNHEY, CDR2 SVGEGT. Ends included, the CDR3 has 10 residues. Methods used by the authors: Amplification of reference gene primers was used by the study to estimate nucleated cell counts. Assay: immunoSEQ multiplex PCR; the TCRdb copy retains only in-frame clones and omits some. That table supplies the V and J calls and clone size; D and trimming were determined from the DNA. The sample has 85,000 to 90,000 clones, 75% to 90% seen once. The data were taken from a study of blood T cell repertoires in COVID-19. Study as a whole: Samples came from the United States, Italy and Spain, spanning acute and convalescent COVID-19. T cells, B-cell-depleted T cells, or PBMCs provided the cDNA or gDNA that served as material.

V usage is TRBV6-2 or TRBV6-3 and J usage is TRBJ1-5; the table's D gene call, TRBD1, was not cross checked with the DNA. This TCR derives from a woman older than 75 with active COVID-19. Sequenced: peripheral blood. This CDR3 is CASSLGQWGV.